The 11 T cell receptor beta chains listed next were all sequenced from one sample in a study of shared clonotypes between healthy human individuals (dated by TCRdb to the early 2020s). For the CD8 naive samples, CD45RO-negative cells were positively selected for CCR7, yielding a CD45RA+CCR7+ population from which TemRA cells were excluded. Library prep was done by the immunoSEQ multiplex PCR assay. In TCRdb, the immuneACCESS table is reduced to in-frame sequences with V and J assigned. These tables do not hold every clone; where another copy was compared, an unresolved V gene accounts for under half, and the others remain unexplained. The sample yields about 750,000 clones; about 92% were counted once. The ten biggest clones cover around 24% of the sample. Sequencing was carried out using naive CD8+ T cells sorted from blood. The meaning of the sample's cell subset or site label: CD45RA+CCR7+. Every receptor here comes from a man aged 25-45 years in good health.

CDR3 residues: CSVPLTTSGGSTDTQYF. The CDR3 region has the DNA TGCAGCGTACCATTAACGACTAGCGGGGGAAGCACAGATACGCAGTATTTT. The chain recombines TRBV29-1 with TRBJ2-3; TRBD2 aligns across 12 bases. This CDR3 has 17 residues. The germline V gene has CDR1 SQVTM and CDR2 ANQGSEA. V dropped 6 bases and J dropped 0; count of bases not matched to a gene: 10.

This chain uses TRBV2 with TRBJ1-4, with unresolved D. CDR3 length: 14 amino acids. The germline V and J ends were trimmed by 8 bases and 8 bases, with 18 bases remaining between them. The germline CDR1 and CDR2 sequences are SNHLY and FYNNEI. The CDR3 reads CASLPAVVSEKLFF. CDR3 nucleotide sequence: TGTGCCAGCCTGCCGGCAGTCGTCTCCGAAAAACTGTTTTTT.

Note on this clone: Different DNA sequences within this sample yield the same CDR3. The V call is TRBV27, the J call TRBJ2-7; D not certain. The CDR3 length is 13 residues. Deletions cut 0 bases from V and 2 bases from J, with 5 bases between. Germline CDR1 is MNHEY and CDR2 is SMNVEV (reference sequence). The CDR3 loop reads CASSLSSAYEQYF. CDR3 DNA sequence: TGTGCCAGCAGTTTATCCAGCGCCTACGAGCAGTACTTC.

This sequence joins TRBV11-2 and TRBJ1-1; D not certain. This CDR3 is built from 15 residues. Germline CDR1 reads SGHAT; CDR2 reads FQNNGV. Trimming left V 1 base short and J 1 base short, with 10 bases between. CDR3 in amino acids: CASSLGLTPNTEAFF. CDR3 bases: TGTGCCAGCAGCTTAGGGCTTACACCGAACACTGAAGCTTTCTTT.

The chain is built from TRBV10-2 and TRBJ1-1; D gene ambiguous. The CDR3 totals 12 residues. Trimming left V 7 bases short and J 4 bases short, with 10 bases between. CDR1 is WSHSY and CDR2 is SAAADI in the germline V gene. CDR3 region: CASTGVGTEAFF. DNA for the CDR3: TGCGCCAGCACCGGTGTGGGCACTGAAGCTTTCTTT.

This clone was seen only once. The chain carries TRBV6-5 and TRBJ1-1; the D gene is possibly TRBD1 (6 bases). The CDR3 loop spans 15 amino acids. CDR1 is MNHEY, CDR2 SVGAGI, per germline. V lost 2 bases and J 1 base, leaving 11 bases between the germline ends. The CDR3 sequence: CASSYGGGPNTEAFF. CDR3 sequence (DNA): TGTGCCAGCAGTTACGGGGGCGGACCGAACACTGAAGCTTTCTTT.

J is TRBJ2-2 and V is TRBV11-3; tentative D call: TRBD1 (6 bases). This CDR3 has 12 residues. The germline CDR1 and CDR2 sequences are SGHNT and YENEEA. V shed 5 bases and J shed 6 bases, with 7 bases lying between them. The CDR3 region is CASSPGAGELFF. The CDR3 bases are TGTGCCAGCAGCCCAGGGGCCGGGGAGCTGTTTTTT.

This clone has a single count. Other nucleotide sequences from this sample produce the same CDR3. The chain combines TRBV4-1 with TRBJ2-1; no firm D call. The CDR3 runs 15 residues. Germline V CDR1 and CDR2: MGHRA, YSYEKL. V lost 1 base, J lost 0 bases, and 7 bases lay in between. The CDR3 DNA reads TGCGCCAGCAGCCAAGCGGAAAGCTCCTACAATGAGCAGTTCTTC. This gives the protein CASSQAESSYNEQFF.

The chain joins TRBV6-6 to TRBJ2-7; TRBD2 aligns across 7 bases. The germline gives CDR1 MNHNY, CDR2 SVGAGI (reference sequence). The CDR3 has 14 residues. Trimming took 7 bases from V and 5 from J; bases not matched to a gene: 11. The CDR3: CASTPPAGANEQYF. The CDR3, as DNA: TGTGCCAGCACCCCACCGGCGGGAGCTAACGAGCAGTACTTC.

V gene TRBV7-9 combines with J gene TRBJ1-1; 7 nucleotides match TRBD1. The J segment lost 4 bases and the V segment lost 5 bases, leaving 13 bases of the junction unmatched. The CDR3 spans 16 residues. Germline CDR1 and CDR2: SEHNR and FQNEAQ (reference sequence). Here the CDR3 reads CASSRIDRVWGTEAFF. As DNA, the CDR3 is TGTGCCAGCAGCCGAATAGACAGGGTATGGGGCACTGAAGCTTTCTTT.

The genes are TRBV9 and TRBJ1-4; D gene ambiguous. CDR3 size: 16 residues. The germline V gene has CDR1 SGDLS and CDR2 YYNGEE. The V end was cut by 0 bases, the J end by 0 bases, with 9 bases between. The CDR3 region is CASSVAPAATNEKLFF. The CDR3 nucleotides are TGTGCCAGCAGCGTAGCACCAGCAGCAACTAATGAAAAACTGTTTTTT.